The sequence of this TCR beta chain was determined in a study of T cells in pancreatic ductal adenocarcinoma (dated by TCRdb to 2016 to 2017). Turning to the overall study: To learn about the adaptive T-cell response arising naturally, investigators profiled where tumor-infiltrating CD8+ T cells, together with suppressive cells, were located within resected pancreatic ductal adenocarcinoma, how abundant they were, and what qualities they showed.

As regards this clone: This clone's antigen is unknown. Qualities for individual bases were not recorded, and no much larger clone is one base off.

Trimming removed 6 bases from V and 6 bases from J; the gene matches leave 1 base unexplained. The CDR3 contains 12 residues, cysteine and phenylalanine counted. The read is trimmed to its CDR3 DNA, 36 bases read in frame from base 1. In the germline V gene (reference sequence), CDR1 corresponds to MNHNY and CDR2 to SVGAGI. TCR beta CDR3 regions were amplified from genomic DNA using the immunoSEQ hsTCRB kit. High-throughput TRB CDR3 sequencing was performed on an Illumina HiSeq system. Per the authors' processing: The immunoSEQ software was used to analyze sequencing reads, and nonproductive sequences containing premature stops or frame-shifts were excluded. Clonality of the repertoire was calculated as one minus the Shannon entropy normalized by log2 of the number of unique productive sequences. TCRdb provides this immuneACCESS table in a form limited to in-frame rearrangements. Some clones are lacking; in checked studies, under half of them reflect an unresolved V gene, and why the rest are absent is not known. Clone size and V and J calls were adopted from that table, with D and trimming inferred from the DNA. This sample holds about 98,000 clones; over 90% were observed only once. The top ten clonotypes cover less than 4% of the sample.

Overall study results and their limits: More total productive templates and about 7.2-fold more unique clonotypes were found in blood samples than in tumor samples. Because inoperable disease is present at presentation in most pancreatic cancer patients, the resected cohort was biased toward the minority with early-stage disease. Tumor versus blood clonality comparisons may be biased because tumors are enriched in CD45RO+ effector rather than naive T cells, biasing toward lower diversity. There was no significant difference in T-cell clonality between tumor and blood, where mean clonality was about 0.11 for tumors and just over 0.07 for blood.

Pancreatic ductal adenocarcinoma patients who had undergone surgery without neoadjuvant therapy were selected. Peripheral blood was collected in heparin tubes, and PBMCs were then isolated from the blood with a histopaque density gradient and cryopreserved in roughly 9.6% DMSO. Using the DNeasy Blood and Tissue Kit along with Proteinase K and RNase treatment, genomic DNA was extracted from 6 or 7 PBMC specimens and roughly nine flash-frozen tumor specimens. The sample was PBMCs. The receptor was derived from a human donor with pancreatic ductal adenocarcinoma. The receptor chain draws on TRBV6-6 and TRBJ2-3; 9 of the junction bases match TRBD1. DNA sequence: TGTGCCAGCAGAGACAGGGGGGATACGCAGTATTTT. Protein translation: CASRDRGDTQYF.